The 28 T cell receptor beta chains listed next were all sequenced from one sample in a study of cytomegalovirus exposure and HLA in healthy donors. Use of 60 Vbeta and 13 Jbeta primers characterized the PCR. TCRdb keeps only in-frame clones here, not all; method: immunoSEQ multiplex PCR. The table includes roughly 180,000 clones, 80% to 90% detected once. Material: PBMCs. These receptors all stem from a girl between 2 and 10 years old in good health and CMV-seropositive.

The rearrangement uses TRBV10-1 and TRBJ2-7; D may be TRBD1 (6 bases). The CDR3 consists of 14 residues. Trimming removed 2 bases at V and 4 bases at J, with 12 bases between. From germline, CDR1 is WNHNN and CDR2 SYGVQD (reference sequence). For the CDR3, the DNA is TGCGCCAGCAGTGAGGAACAGGGACGGTACGAGCAGTACTTC. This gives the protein CASSEEQGRYEQYF.

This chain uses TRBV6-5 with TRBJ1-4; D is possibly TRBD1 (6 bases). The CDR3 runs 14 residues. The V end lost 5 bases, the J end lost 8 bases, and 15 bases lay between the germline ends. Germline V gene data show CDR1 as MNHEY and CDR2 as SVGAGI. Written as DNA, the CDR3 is TGTGCCAGCAGTCAAGAGGGGGGAGGGGAAAAACTGTTTTTT. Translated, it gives CASSQEGGGEKLFF.

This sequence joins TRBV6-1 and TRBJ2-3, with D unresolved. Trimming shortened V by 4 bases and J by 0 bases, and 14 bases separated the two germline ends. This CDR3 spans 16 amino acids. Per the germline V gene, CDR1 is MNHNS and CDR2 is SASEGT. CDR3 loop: CASSARGPVSTDTQYF. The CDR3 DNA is TGTGCCAGCAGTGCTCGTGGGCCCGTTAGCACAGATACGCAGTATTTT.

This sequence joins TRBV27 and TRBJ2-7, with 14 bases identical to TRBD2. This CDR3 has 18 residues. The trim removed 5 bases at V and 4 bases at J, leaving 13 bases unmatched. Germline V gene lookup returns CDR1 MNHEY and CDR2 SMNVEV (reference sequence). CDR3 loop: CASSPQTSGRDIGYEQYF. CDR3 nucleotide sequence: TGTGCCAGCAGTCCACAGACTAGCGGGAGGGATATTGGTTACGAGCAGTACTTC.

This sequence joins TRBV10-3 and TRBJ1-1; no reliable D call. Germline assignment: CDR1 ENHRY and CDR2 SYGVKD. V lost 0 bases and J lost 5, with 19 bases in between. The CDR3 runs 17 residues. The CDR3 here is CAISESMLSGVVTEAFF. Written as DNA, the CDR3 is TGTGCCATCAGTGAGTCGATGCTTAGCGGGGTAGTTACTGAAGCTTTCTTT.

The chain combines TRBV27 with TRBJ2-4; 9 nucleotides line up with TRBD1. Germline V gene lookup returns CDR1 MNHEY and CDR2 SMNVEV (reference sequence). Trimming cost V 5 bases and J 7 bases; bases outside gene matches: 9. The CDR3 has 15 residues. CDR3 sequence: CASSLGTGSLNIQYF. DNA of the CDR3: TGTGCCAGCAGTCTCGGGACAGGGAGTTTGAACATTCAGTACTTC.

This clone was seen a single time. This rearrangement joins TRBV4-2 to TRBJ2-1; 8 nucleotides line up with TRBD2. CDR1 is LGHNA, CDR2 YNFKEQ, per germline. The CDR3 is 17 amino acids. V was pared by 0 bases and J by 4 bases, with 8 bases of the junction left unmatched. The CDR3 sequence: CASSQDLTAGAYNEQFF. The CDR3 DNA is TGTGCCAGCAGCCAAGATCTGACAGCGGGAGCATACAATGAGCAGTTCTTC.

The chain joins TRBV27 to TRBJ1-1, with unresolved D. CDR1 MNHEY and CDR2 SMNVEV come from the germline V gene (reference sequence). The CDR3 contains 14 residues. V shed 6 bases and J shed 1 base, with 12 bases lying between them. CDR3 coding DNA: TGTGCCAGCAGACTGACGACGGGGAACACTGAAGCTTTCTTT. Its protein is CASRLTTGNTEAFF.

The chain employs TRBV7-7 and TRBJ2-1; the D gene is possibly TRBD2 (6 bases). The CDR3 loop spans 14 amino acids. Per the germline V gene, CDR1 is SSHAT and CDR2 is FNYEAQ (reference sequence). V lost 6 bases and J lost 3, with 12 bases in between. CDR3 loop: CASSIDGGYNEQFF. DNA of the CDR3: TGTGCCAGCAGTATTGACGGGGGCTACAATGAGCAGTTCTTC.

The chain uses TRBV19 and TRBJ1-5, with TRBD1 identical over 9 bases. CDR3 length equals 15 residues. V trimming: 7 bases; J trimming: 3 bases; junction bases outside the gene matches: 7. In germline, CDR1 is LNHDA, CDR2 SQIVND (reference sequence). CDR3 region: CASKRGQGINQPQHF. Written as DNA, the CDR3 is TGTGCCAGTAAGCGGGGACAGGGCATCAATCAGCCCCAGCATTTT.

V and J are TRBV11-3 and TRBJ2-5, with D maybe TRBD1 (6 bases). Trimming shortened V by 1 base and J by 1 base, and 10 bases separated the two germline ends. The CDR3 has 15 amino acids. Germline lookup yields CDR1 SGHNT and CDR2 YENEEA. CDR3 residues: CASSLVAGAQETQYF. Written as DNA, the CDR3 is TGTGCCAGCAGCTTAGTGGCAGGGGCCCAAGAGACCCAGTACTTC.

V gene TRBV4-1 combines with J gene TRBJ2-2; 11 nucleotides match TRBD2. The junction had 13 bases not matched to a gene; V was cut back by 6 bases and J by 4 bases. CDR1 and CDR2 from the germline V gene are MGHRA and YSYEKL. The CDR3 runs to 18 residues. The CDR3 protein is CASRLSTSGDRGTGELFF. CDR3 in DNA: TGCGCCAGCAGACTCTCGACTAGCGGGGACCGTGGCACCGGGGAGCTGTTTTTT.

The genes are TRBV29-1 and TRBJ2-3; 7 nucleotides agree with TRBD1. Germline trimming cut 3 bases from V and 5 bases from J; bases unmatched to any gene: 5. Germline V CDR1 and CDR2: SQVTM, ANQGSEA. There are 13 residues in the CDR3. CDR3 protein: CSVDLQGLDTQYF. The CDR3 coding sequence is TGCAGCGTTGATTTACAGGGGTTAGATACGCAGTATTTT.

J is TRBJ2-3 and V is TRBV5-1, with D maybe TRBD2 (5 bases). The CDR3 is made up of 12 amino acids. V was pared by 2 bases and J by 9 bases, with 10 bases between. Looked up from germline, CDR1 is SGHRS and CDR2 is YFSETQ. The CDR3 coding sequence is TGCGCCAGCAGCTTTACTAGTGAAACGCAGTATTTT. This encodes CASSFTSETQYF.

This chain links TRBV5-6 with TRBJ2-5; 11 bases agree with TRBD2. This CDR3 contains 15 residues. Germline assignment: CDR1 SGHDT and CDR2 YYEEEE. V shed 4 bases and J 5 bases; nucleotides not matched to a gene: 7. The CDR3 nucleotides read TGTGCCAGCAGCCGACTAGCGGGACGGGGGGAGACCCAGTACTTC. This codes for CASSRLAGRGETQYF.

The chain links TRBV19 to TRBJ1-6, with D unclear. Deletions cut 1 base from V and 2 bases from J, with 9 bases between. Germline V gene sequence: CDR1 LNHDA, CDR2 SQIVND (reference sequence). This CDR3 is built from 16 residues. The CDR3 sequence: CASSIGGTTYNSPLHF. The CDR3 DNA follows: TGTGCCAGTAGTATAGGAGGAACAACCTATAATTCACCCCTCCACTTT.

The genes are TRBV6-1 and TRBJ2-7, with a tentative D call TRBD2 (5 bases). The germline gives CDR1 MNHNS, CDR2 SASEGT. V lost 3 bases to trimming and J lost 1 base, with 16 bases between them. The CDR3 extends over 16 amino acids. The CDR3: CASSDRLWGESYEQYF. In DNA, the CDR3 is TGTGCCAGCAGTGACCGTCTTTGGGGAGAGTCCTACGAGCAGTACTTC.

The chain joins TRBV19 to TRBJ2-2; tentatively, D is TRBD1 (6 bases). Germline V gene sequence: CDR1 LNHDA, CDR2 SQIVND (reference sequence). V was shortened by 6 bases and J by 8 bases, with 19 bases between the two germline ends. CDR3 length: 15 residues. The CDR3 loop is CASRHRDTTAGELFF. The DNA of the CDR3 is TGTGCCAGTAGACACCGGGACACGACGGCGGGGGAGCTGTTTTTT.

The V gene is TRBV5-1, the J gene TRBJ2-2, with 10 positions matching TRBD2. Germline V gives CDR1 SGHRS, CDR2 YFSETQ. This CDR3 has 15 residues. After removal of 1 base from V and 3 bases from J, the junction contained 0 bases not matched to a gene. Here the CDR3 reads CASSLLAGDTGELFF. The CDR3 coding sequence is TGCGCCAGCAGCTTGCTAGCGGGAGACACCGGGGAGCTGTTTTTT.

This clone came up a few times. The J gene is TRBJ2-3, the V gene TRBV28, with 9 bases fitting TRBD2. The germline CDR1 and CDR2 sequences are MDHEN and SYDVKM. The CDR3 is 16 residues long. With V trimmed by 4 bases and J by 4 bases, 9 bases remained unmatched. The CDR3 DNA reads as TGTGCCAGCAGTTCCATTAGCGGGAGACTCGCAGATACGCAGTATTTT. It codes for CASSSISGRLADTQYF.

The CDR3: CASSQKRGVPNEQFF. CDR3 bases: TGTGCCAGCAGCCAGAAACGGGGGGTGCCAAATGAGCAGTTCTTC. The chain combines TRBV11-1 with TRBJ2-1; 7 bases line up with TRBD2. This CDR3 spans 15 amino acids. J gave up 7 bases and V 5 bases, and 11 bases lay outside the gene matches. The germline gives CDR1 SGHAT, CDR2 FQDESV (reference sequence).

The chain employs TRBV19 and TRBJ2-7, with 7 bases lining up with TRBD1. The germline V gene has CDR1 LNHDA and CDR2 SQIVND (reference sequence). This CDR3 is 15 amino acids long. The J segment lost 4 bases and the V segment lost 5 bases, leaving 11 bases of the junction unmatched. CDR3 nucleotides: TGTGCCAGTAGTTCCCGAACCGGGACAGTGTACGAGCAGTACTTC. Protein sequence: CASSSRTGTVYEQYF.

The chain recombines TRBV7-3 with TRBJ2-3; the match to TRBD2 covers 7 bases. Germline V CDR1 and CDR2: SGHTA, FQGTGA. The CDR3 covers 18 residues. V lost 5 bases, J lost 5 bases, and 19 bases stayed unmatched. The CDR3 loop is CASSVGGRLGARKDTQYF. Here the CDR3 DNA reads TGTGCCAGCAGCGTGGGAGGGCGACTAGGAGCCAGAAAAGATACGCAGTATTTT.

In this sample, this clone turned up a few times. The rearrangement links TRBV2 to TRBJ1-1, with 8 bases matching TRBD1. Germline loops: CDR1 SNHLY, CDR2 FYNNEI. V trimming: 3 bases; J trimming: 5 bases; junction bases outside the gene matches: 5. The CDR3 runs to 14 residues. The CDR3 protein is CASSEVTGETEAFF. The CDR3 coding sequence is TGTGCCAGCAGTGAGGTGACAGGGGAGACTGAAGCTTTCTTT.

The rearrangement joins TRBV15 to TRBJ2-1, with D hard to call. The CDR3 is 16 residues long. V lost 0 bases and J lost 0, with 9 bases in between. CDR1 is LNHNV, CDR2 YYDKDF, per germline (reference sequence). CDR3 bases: TGTGCCACCAGCAGAGATCCCCCAGGCTCCTACAATGAGCAGTTCTTC. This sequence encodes CATSRDPPGSYNEQFF.

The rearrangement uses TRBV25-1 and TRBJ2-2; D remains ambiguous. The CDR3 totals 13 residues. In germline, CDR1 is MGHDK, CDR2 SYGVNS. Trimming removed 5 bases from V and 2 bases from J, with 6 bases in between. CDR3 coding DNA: TGTGCCAGCAGTAAAGCAAACACCGGGGAGCTGTTTTTT. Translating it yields CASSKANTGELFF. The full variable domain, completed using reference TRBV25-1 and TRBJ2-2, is EADIYQTPRYLVIGTGKKITLECSQTMGHDKMYWYQQDPGMELHLIHYSYGVNSTEKGDLSSESTVSRIRTEHFPLTLESARPSHTSQYLCASSKANTGELFFGEGSRLTVL.

This chain's CDR3 is CASGTGGATDTQYF. The CDR3 coding sequence is TGTGCTAGTGGGACCGGGGGGGCCACAGATACGCAGTATTTT. The rearrangement joins TRBV12-5 to TRBJ2-3, with 8 positions matching TRBD2. Per germline, CDR1 LGHNT and CDR2 FRNRAP. This CDR3 is built from 14 residues. V was clipped by 6 bases and J by 2 bases; unmatched bases: 4.

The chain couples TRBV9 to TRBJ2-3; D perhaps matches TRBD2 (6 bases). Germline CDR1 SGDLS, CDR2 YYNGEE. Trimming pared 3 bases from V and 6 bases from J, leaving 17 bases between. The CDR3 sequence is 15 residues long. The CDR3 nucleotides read TGTGCCAGCAGCGAGAGACCTTTTACTAGCGATACGCAGTATTTT. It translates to CASSERPFTSDTQYF.